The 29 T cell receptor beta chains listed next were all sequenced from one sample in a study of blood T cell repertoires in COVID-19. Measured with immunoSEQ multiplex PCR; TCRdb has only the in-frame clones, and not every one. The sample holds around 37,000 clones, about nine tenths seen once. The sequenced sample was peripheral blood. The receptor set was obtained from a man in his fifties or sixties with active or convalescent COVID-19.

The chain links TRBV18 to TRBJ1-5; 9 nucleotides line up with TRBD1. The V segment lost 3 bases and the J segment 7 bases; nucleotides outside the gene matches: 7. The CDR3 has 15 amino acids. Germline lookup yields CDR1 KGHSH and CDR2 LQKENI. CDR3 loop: CASSPGTGLLQPQHF. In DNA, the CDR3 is TGTGCCAGCTCACCGGGGACAGGGTTGTTACAGCCCCAGCATTTT.

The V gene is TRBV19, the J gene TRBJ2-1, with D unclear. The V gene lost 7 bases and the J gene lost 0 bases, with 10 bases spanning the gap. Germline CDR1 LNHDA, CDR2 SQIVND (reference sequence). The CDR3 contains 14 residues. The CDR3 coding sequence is TGTGCCAGTAATGCGTATGGCTCCTACAATGAGCAGTTCTTC. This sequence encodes CASNAYGSYNEQFF.

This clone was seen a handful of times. CDR3 bases: TGTGCCAGCAGCTTAGAGGTGGCGGGGGAAAAACTGTTTTTT. This encodes CASSLEVAGEKLFF. The genes are TRBV11-3 and TRBJ1-4; no clear D gene. Germline V gene data show CDR1 as SGHNT and CDR2 as YENEEA. The CDR3 loop spans 14 amino acids. Between the trimmed V and J ends, which lost 0 bases and 8 bases, there was a span of 10 bases.

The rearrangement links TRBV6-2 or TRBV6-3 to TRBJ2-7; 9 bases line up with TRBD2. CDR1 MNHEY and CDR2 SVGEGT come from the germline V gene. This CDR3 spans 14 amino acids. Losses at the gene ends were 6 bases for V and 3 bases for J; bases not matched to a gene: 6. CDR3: CASSKPSGNYEQYF. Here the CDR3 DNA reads TGTGCCAGCAGCAAACCTAGCGGGAACTACGAGCAGTACTTC.

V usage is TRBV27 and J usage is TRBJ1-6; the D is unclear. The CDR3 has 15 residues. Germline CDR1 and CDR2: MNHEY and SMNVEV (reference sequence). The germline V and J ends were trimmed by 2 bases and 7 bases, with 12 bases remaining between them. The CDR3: CASSLGSGGNSPLHF. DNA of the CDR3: TGTGCCAGCAGTTTAGGGTCAGGTGGCAATTCACCCCTCCACTTT.

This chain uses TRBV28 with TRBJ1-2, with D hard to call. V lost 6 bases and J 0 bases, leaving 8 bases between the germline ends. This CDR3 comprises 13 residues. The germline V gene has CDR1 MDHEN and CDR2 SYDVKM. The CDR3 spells CASRWASNYGYTF. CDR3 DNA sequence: TGTGCCAGCAGGTGGGCCTCTAACTATGGCTACACCTTC.

In DNA form, the CDR3 reads TGTGCCAGCTCACCACGGGCTAGCTCCTCCTACAATGAGCAGTTCTTC. Translation gives CASSPRASSSYNEQFF. This chain connects TRBV18 to TRBJ2-1; TRBD2 might be the D (5 bases). Deletions cut 1 base from V and 0 bases from J, with 10 bases between. CDR3 length equals 16 residues. CDR1 and CDR2 (germline): KGHSH, LQKENI.

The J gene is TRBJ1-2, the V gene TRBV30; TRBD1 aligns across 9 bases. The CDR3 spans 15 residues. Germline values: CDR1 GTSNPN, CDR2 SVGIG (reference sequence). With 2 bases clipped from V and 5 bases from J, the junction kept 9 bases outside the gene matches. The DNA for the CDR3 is TGTGCCTGGAGTAACGGACAGGGGATCCTATATGGCTACACCTTC. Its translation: CAWSNGQGILYGYTF.

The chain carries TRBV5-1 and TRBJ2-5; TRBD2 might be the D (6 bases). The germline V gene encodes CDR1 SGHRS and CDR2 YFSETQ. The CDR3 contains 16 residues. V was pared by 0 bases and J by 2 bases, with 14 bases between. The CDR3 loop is CASSLVASRGQETQYF. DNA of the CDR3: TGCGCCAGCAGCTTGGTGGCTAGCCGGGGGCAAGAGACCCAGTACTTC. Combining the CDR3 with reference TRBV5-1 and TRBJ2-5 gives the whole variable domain KAGVTQTPRYLIKTRGQQVTLSCSPISGHRSVSWYQQTPGQGLQFLFEYFSETQRNKGNFPGRFSGRQFSNSRSEMNVSTLELGDSALYLCASSLVASRGQETQYFGPGTRLLVL.

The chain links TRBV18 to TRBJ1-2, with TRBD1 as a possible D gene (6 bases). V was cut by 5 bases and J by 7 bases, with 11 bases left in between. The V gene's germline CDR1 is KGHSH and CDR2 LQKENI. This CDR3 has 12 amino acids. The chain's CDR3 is CASSGGAFGYTF. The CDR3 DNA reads TGTGCCAGCTCAGGGGGCGCGTTTGGCTACACCTTC.

CDR3 bases: TGTGCCACCGGACTAGCGGGAACCTACGAGCAGTACTTC. Amino acids: CATGLAGTYEQYF. The V gene is TRBV19, the J gene TRBJ2-7, with 12 nucleotides matching TRBD2. Trimming took 10 bases from V and 2 from J; bases not matched to a gene: 3. In germline, CDR1 is LNHDA, CDR2 SQIVND (reference sequence). The length of the CDR3 is 13 residues.

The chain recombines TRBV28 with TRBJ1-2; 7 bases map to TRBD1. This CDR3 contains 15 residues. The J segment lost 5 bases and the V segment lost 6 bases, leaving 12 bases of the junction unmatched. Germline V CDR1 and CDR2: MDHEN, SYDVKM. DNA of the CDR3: TGTGCCAGCAGCGATCCGGGACAGTCGGCATATGGCTACACCTTC. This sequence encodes CASSDPGQSAYGYTF.

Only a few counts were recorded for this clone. The CDR3, as DNA: TGTGCCAGCAGCGGAGCGGGAATGAACGAGCAGTACTTC. As protein: CASSGAGMNEQYF. This rearrangement joins TRBV9 to TRBJ2-7; 7 nucleotides line up with TRBD2. The CDR3 is made up of 13 amino acids. CDR1 is SGDLS, CDR2 YYNGEE, per germline. Unmatched junction bases numbered 5, after V lost 3 bases and J lost 5 bases.

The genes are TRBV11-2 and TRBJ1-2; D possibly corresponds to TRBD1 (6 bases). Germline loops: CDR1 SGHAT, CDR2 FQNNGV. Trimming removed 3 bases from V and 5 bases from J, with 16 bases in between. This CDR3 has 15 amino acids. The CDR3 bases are TGTGCCAGCAGCTTTACGGACAGAAAAGAATATGGCTACACCTTC. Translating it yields CASSFTDRKEYGYTF.

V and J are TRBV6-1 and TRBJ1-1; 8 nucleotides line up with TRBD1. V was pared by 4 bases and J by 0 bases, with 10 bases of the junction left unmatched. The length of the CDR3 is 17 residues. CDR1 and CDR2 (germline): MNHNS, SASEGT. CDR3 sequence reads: CASSGSGGGLMNTEAFF. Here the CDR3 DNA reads TGTGCCAGCAGTGGGTCAGGGGGCGGCCTTATGAACACTGAAGCTTTCTTT.

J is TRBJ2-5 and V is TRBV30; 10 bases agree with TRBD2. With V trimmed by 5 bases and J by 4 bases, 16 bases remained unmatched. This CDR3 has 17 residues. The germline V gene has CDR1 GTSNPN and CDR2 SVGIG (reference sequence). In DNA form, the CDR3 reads TGTGCCTGGGACAGGGGTCCGTCTAGCGGGAGATCAGAGACCCAGTACTTC. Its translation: CAWDRGPSSGRSETQYF.

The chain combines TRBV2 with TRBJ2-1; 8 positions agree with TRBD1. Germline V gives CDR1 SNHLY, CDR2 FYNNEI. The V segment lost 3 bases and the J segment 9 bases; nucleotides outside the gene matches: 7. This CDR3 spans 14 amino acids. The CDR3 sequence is CASSDPDRVTEQFF. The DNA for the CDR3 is TGTGCCAGCAGTGACCCGGACAGGGTTACTGAGCAGTTCTTC.

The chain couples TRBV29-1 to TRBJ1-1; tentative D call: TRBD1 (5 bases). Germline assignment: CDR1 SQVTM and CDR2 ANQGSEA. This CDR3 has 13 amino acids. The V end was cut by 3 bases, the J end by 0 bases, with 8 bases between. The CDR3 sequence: CSVDTRVNTEAFF. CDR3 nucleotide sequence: TGCAGCGTTGATACCAGGGTGAACACTGAAGCTTTCTTT.

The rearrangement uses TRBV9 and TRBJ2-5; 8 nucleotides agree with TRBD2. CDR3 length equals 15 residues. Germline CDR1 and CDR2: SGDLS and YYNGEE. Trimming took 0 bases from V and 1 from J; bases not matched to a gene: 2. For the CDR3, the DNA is TGTGCCAGCAGCGTAGTGGGGACTAGCCAAGAGACCCAGTACTTC. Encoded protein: CASSVVGTSQETQYF.

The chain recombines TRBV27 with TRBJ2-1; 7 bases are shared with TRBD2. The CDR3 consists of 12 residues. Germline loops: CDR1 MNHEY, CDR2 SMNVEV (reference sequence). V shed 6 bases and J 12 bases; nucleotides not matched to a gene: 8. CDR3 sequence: CASSHRGVGQFF. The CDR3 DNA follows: TGTGCCAGCAGCCACCGGGGGGTGGGGCAGTTCTTC.

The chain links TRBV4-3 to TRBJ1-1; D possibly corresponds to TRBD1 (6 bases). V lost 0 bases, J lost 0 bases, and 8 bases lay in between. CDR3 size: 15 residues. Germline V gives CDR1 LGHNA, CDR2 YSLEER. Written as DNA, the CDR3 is TGCGCCAGCAGCCAAGACAGGGGTTTGAACACTGAAGCTTTCTTT. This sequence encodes CASSQDRGLNTEAFF.

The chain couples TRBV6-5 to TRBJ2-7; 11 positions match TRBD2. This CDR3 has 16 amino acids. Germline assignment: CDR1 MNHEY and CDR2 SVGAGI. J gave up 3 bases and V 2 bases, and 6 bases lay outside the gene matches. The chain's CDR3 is CASSYTSGSIGYEQYF. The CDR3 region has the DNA TGTGCCAGCAGTTACACTAGCGGGAGTATAGGCTACGAGCAGTACTTC.

CDR3 DNA: TGTGCCAGTAATGACAGGGGCCAATGGGTAACGAATCAGCCCCAGCATTTT. Amino acids: CASNDRGQWVTNQPQHF. The genes are TRBV19 and TRBJ1-5; 8 bases are a match to TRBD1. The trim removed 7 bases at V and 4 bases at J, leaving 15 bases unmatched. This CDR3 has 17 residues. Germline values: CDR1 LNHDA, CDR2 SQIVND (reference sequence). Variable domain in full (rest from reference TRBV19 and TRBJ1-5): DGGITQSPKYLFRKEGQNVTLSCEQNLNHDAMYWYRQDPGQGLRLIYYSQIVNDFQKGDIAEGYSVSREKKESFPLTVTSAQKNPTAFYLCASNDRGQWVTNQPQHFGDGTRLSIL.

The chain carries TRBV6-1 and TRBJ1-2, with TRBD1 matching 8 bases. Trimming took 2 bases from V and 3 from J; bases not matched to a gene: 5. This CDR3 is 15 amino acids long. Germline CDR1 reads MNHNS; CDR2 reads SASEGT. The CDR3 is CASSETQGAHYGYTF. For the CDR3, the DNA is TGTGCCAGCAGTGAAACCCAGGGGGCACACTATGGCTACACCTTC.

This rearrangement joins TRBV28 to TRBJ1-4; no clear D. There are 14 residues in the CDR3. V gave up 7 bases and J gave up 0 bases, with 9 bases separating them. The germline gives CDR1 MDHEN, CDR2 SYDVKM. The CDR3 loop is CASTSEATNEKLFF. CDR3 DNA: TGTGCCAGCACCAGTGAGGCAACTAATGAAAAACTGTTTTTT.

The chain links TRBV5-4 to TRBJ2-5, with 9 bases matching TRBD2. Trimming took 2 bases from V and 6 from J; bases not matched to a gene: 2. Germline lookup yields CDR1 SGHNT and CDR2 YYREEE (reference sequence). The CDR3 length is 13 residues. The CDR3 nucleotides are TGTGCCAGCAGCTTCGGACTAGCGCAGACCCAGTACTTC. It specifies CASSFGLAQTQYF.

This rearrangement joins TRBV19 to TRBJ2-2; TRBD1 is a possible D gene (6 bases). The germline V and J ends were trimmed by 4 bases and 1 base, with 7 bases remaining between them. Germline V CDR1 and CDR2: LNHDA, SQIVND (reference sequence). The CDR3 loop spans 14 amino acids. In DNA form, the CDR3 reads TGTGCCAGTAGTACGACAGGGAACACCGGGGAGCTGTTTTTT. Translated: CASSTTGNTGELFF. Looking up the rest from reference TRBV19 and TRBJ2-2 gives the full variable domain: DGGITQSPKYLFRKEGQNVTLSCEQNLNHDAMYWYRQDPGQGLRLIYYSQIVNDFQKGDIAEGYSVSREKKESFPLTVTSAQKNPTAFYLCASSTTGNTGELFFGEGSRLTVL.

As DNA, the CDR3 is TGTGCCAGCTCCGGGCGGGAGAACACCGGGGAGCTGTTTTTT. Its protein is CASSGRENTGELFF. V gene TRBV18 combines with J gene TRBJ2-2, with D maybe TRBD2 (6 bases). Germline-derived CDR1 and CDR2 are KGHSH and LQKENI. The V end lost 6 bases, the J end lost 1 base, and 9 bases lay between the germline ends. The CDR3 loop spans 14 amino acids. The entire variable domain, with the rest obtained from reference TRBV18 and TRBJ2-2, is as follows: NAGVMQNPRHLVRRRGQEARLRCSPMKGHSHVYWYRQLPEEGLKFMVYLQKENIIDESGMPKERFSAEFPKEGPSILRIQQVVRGDSAAYFCASSGRENTGELFFGEGSRLTVL.

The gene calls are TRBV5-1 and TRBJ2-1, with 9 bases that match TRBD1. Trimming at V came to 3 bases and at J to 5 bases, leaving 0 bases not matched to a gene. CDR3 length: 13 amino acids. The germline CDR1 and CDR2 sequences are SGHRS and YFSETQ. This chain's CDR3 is CASSWTGDNEQFF. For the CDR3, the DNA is TGCGCCAGCAGCTGGACAGGGGACAATGAGCAGTTCTTC. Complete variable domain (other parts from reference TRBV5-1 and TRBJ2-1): KAGVTQTPRYLIKTRGQQVTLSCSPISGHRSVSWYQQTPGQGLQFLFEYFSETQRNKGNFPGRFSGRQFSNSRSEMNVSTLELGDSALYLCASSWTGDNEQFFGPGTRLTVL.